The entry below gives a single T cell receptor beta chain sequence along with its context. This entry comes from a study of blood T cell repertoires in COVID-19. About the study: T cells, B-cell-depleted T cells, or PBMCs supplied cDNA or gDNA.

V dropped 9 bases and J dropped 4 bases, with 14 bases sitting between them. The CDR3 consists of 13 residues. Germline CDR1 SNHLY, CDR2 FYNNEI. Sequencing used immunoSEQ multiplex PCR; TCRdb keeps in-frame clones, though not all of them. Of about 170,000 clones in the sample, approximately 83% were seen once. The TCR sequence derives from a human donor with acute or convalescent COVID-19. The donor label of this sample is uncertain. V is TRBV2 and J is TRBJ2-3; D not resolved. Material for sequencing was peripheral blood. The chain's CDR3 is CASQVGVADTQYF. The DNA of the CDR3 is TGTGCCAGTCAAGTAGGAGTAGCAGATACGCAGTATTTT.